This TCR beta chain stems from a study of vaccination effects on CD4 cells after COVID-19. Whole-study findings and limits: Among infection- and vaccine-induced clones, marked clonal contraction occurred late after vaccination.

In regard to this clone: No antigen is known for it.

Viral peptide pools were used in the ViraFEST assay to expand antigen-specific CD4+ T cells, and sequencing came afterward. When around 10 days of culture had elapsed, CD4+ T cells were isolated. Testing of the vaccine recipients showed negative nucleocapsid antibodies and no prior SARS-CoV-2 infection. On day 3 and again on day 7, half the medium was replaced with IL-2 medium. The data were produced by immunoSEQ multiplex PCR, yet TCRdb's version contains in-frame clones alone and is incomplete. The table records about 41,000 clones, around 68% of them present only once. Sequences were derived from CD4+ T cells from PBMCs cultured with HCoV-OC43 spike peptides, sampled before COVID-19 vaccination. Noted subset: HCoV-OC43 spike overlapping peptide pool stimulation. This clonotype was obtained from a human donor who received a COVID-19 vaccine.

CDR3 sequence: CASSYLRQGGGYGYTF. As DNA, the CDR3 is TGTGCCAGCAGTTACTTAAGACAGGGGGGGGGCTATGGCTACACCTTC. The rearrangement joins TRBV6-5 to TRBJ1-2; 9 bases agree with TRBD1. The CDR3 contains 16 residues. Germline V gene lookup returns CDR1 MNHEY and CDR2 SVGAGI. V shed 1 base, J shed 4 bases, and the junction held 7 bases outside the gene matches.